Sequencing of this T cell receptor beta chain was carried out in a study of blood T cells in healthy people across ages. Together with a sample-barcoded 5' primer, a J-beta primer mix was included in a second PCR lasting about 6 to 11 cycles. TCRdb fed the 5' RACE reads into MiXCR, producing one record per CDR3 protein. The sample consists of about 970,000 distinct CDR3 sequences, 45% to 60% of them appearing once. Looked up from germline, CDR1 is MGHRA and CDR2 is YSYEKL. This CDR3 contains 18 residues. V shed 4 bases, J shed 0 bases, and the junction held 11 bases outside the gene matches. The sequenced sample consisted of blood. This chain uses TRBV4-1 with TRBJ2-4; 8 nucleotides align to TRBD2. The sequence derives from a woman in her fifties or sixties in good health. The DNA of the CDR3 is TGCGCCAGCAGCCGTTTTAGCGGGAATTCAGGAGCCAAAAACATTCAGTACTTC. Protein sequence: CASSRFSGNSGAKNIQYF.